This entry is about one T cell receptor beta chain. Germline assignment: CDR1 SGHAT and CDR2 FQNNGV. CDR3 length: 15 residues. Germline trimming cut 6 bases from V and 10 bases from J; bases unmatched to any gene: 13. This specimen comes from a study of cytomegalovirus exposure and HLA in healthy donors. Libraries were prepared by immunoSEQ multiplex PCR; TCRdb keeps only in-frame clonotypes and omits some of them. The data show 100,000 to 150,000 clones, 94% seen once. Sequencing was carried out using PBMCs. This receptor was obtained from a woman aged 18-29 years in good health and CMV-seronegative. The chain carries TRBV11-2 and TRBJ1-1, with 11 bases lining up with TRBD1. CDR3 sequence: CASRPPGQGERRAFF. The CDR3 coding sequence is TGTGCCAGCAGACCCCCGGGACAGGGGGAGCGGAGAGCTTTCTTT.